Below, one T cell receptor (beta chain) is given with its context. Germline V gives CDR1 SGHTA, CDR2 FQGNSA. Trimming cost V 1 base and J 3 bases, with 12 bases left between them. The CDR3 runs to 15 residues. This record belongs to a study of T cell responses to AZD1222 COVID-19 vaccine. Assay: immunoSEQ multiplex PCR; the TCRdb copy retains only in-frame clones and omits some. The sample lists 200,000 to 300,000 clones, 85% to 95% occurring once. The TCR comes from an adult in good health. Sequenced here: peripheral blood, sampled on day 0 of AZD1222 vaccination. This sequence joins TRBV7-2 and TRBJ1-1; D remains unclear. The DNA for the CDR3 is TGTGCCAGCAGCTTAGATGCGGGGAGAGACACTGAAGCTTTCTTT. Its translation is CASSLDAGRDTEAFF.